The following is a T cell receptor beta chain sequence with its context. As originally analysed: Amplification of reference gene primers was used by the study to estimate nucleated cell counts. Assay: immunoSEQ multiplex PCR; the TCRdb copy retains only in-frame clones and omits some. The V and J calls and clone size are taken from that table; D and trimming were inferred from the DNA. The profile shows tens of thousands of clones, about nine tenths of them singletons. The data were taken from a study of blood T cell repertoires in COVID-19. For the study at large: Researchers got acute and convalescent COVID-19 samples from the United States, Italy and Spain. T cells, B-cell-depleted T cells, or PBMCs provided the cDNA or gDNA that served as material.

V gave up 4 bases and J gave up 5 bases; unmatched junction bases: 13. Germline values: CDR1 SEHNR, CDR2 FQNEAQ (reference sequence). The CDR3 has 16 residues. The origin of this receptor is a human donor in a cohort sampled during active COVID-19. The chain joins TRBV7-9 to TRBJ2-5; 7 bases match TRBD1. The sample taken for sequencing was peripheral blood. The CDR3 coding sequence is TGTGCCAGCAGCTCATCACGACAGGGAACGTTGGAGACCCAGTACTTC. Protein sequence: CASSSSRQGTLETQYF.